The 28 T cell receptor beta chains below come from one sample, sequenced in a study of T cell clonality in common variable immunodeficiency. Produced via immunoSEQ multiplex PCR; TCRdb's table is partial and in-frame only. This record lists some 45,000 clones, none seen once only, and the top ten clones contain approximately 2%. Specimen: peripheral blood mononuclear cells. The receptor set was obtained from a person between 18 and 70 years old in good health.

This clone has a count of ten or more. The CDR3 end falls 3 residues outside the read, so it is completed with the germline J gene. The chain links TRBV30 to TRBJ1-2; tentative D call: TRBD1 (6 bases). This CDR3 is 15 amino acids long. Trimming shortened V by 5 bases and J by 4 bases, and 20 bases separated the two germline ends. CDR1 is GTSNPN, CDR2 SVGIG, per germline (reference sequence). CDR3 bases read: TGTGCCTGGGGGGGTGACAGGACATCCCTCTATGGC. Its translation: CAWGGDRTSLYG. The complete CDR3 sequence is CAWGGDRTSLYGYTF. The whole variable domain, remainder taken from reference TRBV30 and TRBJ1-2, is SQTIHQWPATLVQPVGSPLSLECTVEGTSNPNLYWYRQAAGRGLQLLFYSVGIGQISSEVPQNLSASRPQDRQFILSSKKLLLSDSGFYLCAWGGDRTSLYGYTFGSGTRLTVV.

This clone has at least ten counts. The DNA read from the CDR3 is TGCGCCAGCAGCCAAGATCGGCTAGCCCCCTACAATGAG. Amino acid sequence: CASSQDRLAPYNE. The complete CDR3 protein is CASSQDRLAPYNEQFF. The V and J genes are TRBV4-1 and TRBJ2-1; weak D call: TRBD2 (5 bases). The read terminates 3 residues ahead of where the CDR3 ends, so the germline J gene completes it. The CDR3 is made up of 16 amino acids. CDR1 MGHRA and CDR2 YSYEKL come from the germline V gene. Trimming cost V 0 bases and J 2 bases, with 11 bases left between them.

This clone occurred many times. From the germline J gene comes the end of the CDR3, since the read stops 3 residues before it. The rearrangement links TRBV30 to TRBJ1-1; 7 bases are shared with TRBD1. Trimming cost V 6 bases and J 5 bases; bases outside gene matches: 6. The CDR3 spans 12 residues. The germline V gene has CDR1 GTSNPN and CDR2 SVGIG (reference sequence). The CDR3 here is CACLPRGTEAFF. The part of the CDR3 DNA that was read is TGTGCCTGTCTCCCCAGGGGGACTGAA.

This clone was seen repeatedly, ten times or more. The CDR3 extends 3 residues past the end of the read, so its final part is completed from the germline J gene. This rearrangement joins TRBV6-2 or TRBV6-3 to TRBJ2-4; weak D call: TRBD1 (6 bases). Germline loops: CDR1 MNHEY, CDR2 SVGEGT. CDR3 length equals 16 residues. V was trimmed by 6 bases and J by 0 bases, leaving 15 bases between them. CDR3 loop: CASRPGQVLAKNIQYF. The DNA read from the CDR3 is TGTGCCAGCAGACCGGGACAAGTACTAGCCAAAAACATT.

A remark on this clone: The read stops 3 residues short of the end of the CDR3; the missing end is completed from the germline J gene. This chain links TRBV7-9 with TRBJ1-2; 9 bases are shared with TRBD1. The ends lost 0 bases at V and 7 bases at J; junction bases unmatched: 6. The CDR3 consists of 15 residues. Germline loops: CDR1 SEHNR, CDR2 FQNEAQ (reference sequence). The CDR3 region is CASSLAMDRGGGYTF. The CDR3 bases that were read are TGTGCCAGCAGCTTAGCCATGGACAGGGGAGGTGGC.

Ten or more counts support this clone. The read falls 3 residues short of the CDR3 end, and the missing part is taken from the germline J gene. V usage is TRBV6-1 and J usage is TRBJ1-2, with unresolved D. CDR3 size: 13 residues. CDR1 and CDR2 (germline): MNHNS, SASEGT. The CDR3: CASSERAGQGYTF. The covered CDR3 bases are TGTGCCAGCAGTGAAAGGGCAGGTCAGGGC.

Notes on this clone: The junction does not match germline at one end; this may be a read error. The CDR3 end is not reached by the read, which stops 3 residues before it; the germline J gene fills it in. The same CDR3 arises from other DNA sequences in this sample as well. The chain combines TRBV5-1 with TRBJ1-1; TRBD1 matches 9 bases. Germline lookup yields CDR1 SGHRS and CDR2 YFSETQ. The CDR3 covers 14 residues. The sequenced CDR3 bases are TGCGCCAGCAGCTATGCGGGACAGGGCGCTGAG. Translated, it gives CASSYAGQGAE. The whole CDR3 reads CASSYAGQGAEAFF.

This clone was counted ten times or more. The DNA ends 3 residues before the CDR3 does, and the rest of the CDR3 is filled in from the germline J gene. J is TRBJ1-3 and V is TRBV30; no clear D. The CDR3 has 16 amino acids. Germline V gene lookup returns CDR1 GTSNPN and CDR2 SVGIG (reference sequence). V lost 0 bases, J lost 0 bases, and 12 bases lay in between. CDR3 DNA, as far as it was read: TGTGCCTGGAGTGTAAGACGGCCTAGCTCTGGAAACACC. It yields the protein CAWSVRRPSSGNT. The whole CDR3 is CAWSVRRPSSGNTIYF.

This clone was detected many times. The read finishes 3 residues shy of the CDR3 end, and the germline J gene is used to complete it. This sequence joins TRBV2 and TRBJ2-2; perhaps TRBD2 as D (7 bases). The germline V gene encodes CDR1 SNHLY and CDR2 FYNNEI. CDR3 size: 17 residues. V lost 3 bases, J lost 6 bases, and 20 bases lay in between. The CDR3 loop reads CASSEVGSGGASGELFF. CDR3 bases read: TGTGCCAGCAGTGAGGTGGGCTCGGGGGGCGCATCCGGGGAG.

This clone was counted ten times or more. From the germline J gene comes the end of the CDR3, since the read stops 3 residues before it. The chain recombines TRBV7-3 with TRBJ2-1; 12 bases agree with TRBD2. Germline CDR1 reads SGHTA; CDR2 reads FQGTGA. The CDR3 runs to 15 residues. The V segment lost 5 bases and the J segment 4 bases; nucleotides outside the gene matches: 3. CDR3 amino acids: CASSLAGGLYNEQFF. CDR3 DNA (partial): TGTGCCAGCAGCCTAGCGGGGGGGCTTTACAATGAG.

This clone was seen at least ten times. This chain's CDR3 is CASCASATSSYNEQFF. The sequenced CDR3 bases are TGCGCCAGCTGTGCCAGTGCAACGAGCTCCTACAATGAG. The gene calls are TRBV5-1 and TRBJ2-1, with D uncertain. The read terminates 3 residues ahead of where the CDR3 ends, so the germline J gene completes it. Germline V lookup: CDR1 SGHRS, CDR2 YFSETQ. With 7 bases removed from V and 0 bases from J, the gap between germline ends came to 17 bases. The CDR3 totals 16 residues.

This clone was seen many times. The sequence runs out 3 residues before the end of the CDR3; the remainder is reconstructed from the germline J gene. The chain is built from TRBV30 and TRBJ1-4; 7 bases map to TRBD1. The CDR3 has 13 residues. The V gene's germline CDR1 is GTSNPN and CDR2 SVGIG (reference sequence). J lost 7 bases, V lost 4 bases, and 6 bases had no gene match. CDR3 sequence reads: CAWNRQGGEKLFF. The CDR3 DNA, read in part, is TGTGCCTGGAATAGACAGGGAGGTGAAAAA.

This clone has a count of ten or more. The CDR3 is cut off 3 residues early in the read; its end comes from the germline J gene. The V and J genes are TRBV7-3 and TRBJ2-3; possible D gene TRBD2, 6 bases. V was cut by 5 bases and J by 6 bases, with 21 bases left in between. Germline CDR1 SGHTA, CDR2 FQGTGA. This CDR3 has 16 amino acids. The part of the CDR3 DNA that was read is TGTGCCAGCAGCCCTTGGGGGGACGGGGGTTCGGATACG. As protein: CASSPWGDGGSDT. The entire CDR3 protein reads CASSPWGDGGSDTQYF.

Ten or more counts support this clone. The read ends 3 residues shy of where the CDR3 ends; the end is completed using the germline J gene. This chain uses TRBV7-3 with TRBJ2-3; TRBD2 matches at 8 bases. CDR3 length: 15 residues. Germline CDR1 and CDR2: SGHTA and FQGTGA. The V gene end was trimmed by 5 bases and the J gene end by 3 bases; junction bases not matched to a gene: 7. The CDR3 spells CASSPGTSRTDTQYF. CDR3 DNA, as far as it was read: TGTGCCAGCAGCCCAGGGACTAGTCGGACAGATACG.

This clone was counted at least ten times. Read sequence stops 3 residues before the CDR3 end, and the germline J gene provides the missing end. The chain is built from TRBV7-2 and TRBJ2-2; D is uncertain. This CDR3 region has 15 residues. Trimming shortened V by 2 bases and J by 4 bases, and 11 bases separated the two germline ends. Germline V CDR1 and CDR2: SGHTA, FQGNSA. CDR3 DNA, as far as it was read: TGTGCCAGCAGCTTACGCGGCAGCTTCACCGGGGAG. Residues: CASSLRGSFTGE. The full CDR3 reads CASSLRGSFTGELFF.

At least ten counts were recorded for this clone. The read terminates 3 residues ahead of where the CDR3 ends, so the germline J gene completes it. V is TRBV14 and J is TRBJ2-3; TRBD2 aligns across 9 bases. The J segment lost 2 bases and the V segment lost 2 bases, leaving 8 bases of the junction unmatched. Per the germline V gene, CDR1 is SGHDN and CDR2 is FVKESK. The CDR3 is 17 residues long. CDR3 bases read: TGTGCCAGCAGCCAAAGGGTGCTGGGACTAGCCACAGATACG. Translated: CASSQRVLGLATDT. The whole CDR3 sequence is CASSQRVLGLATDTQYF. Variable domain in full (rest from reference TRBV14 and TRBJ2-3): EAGVTQFPSHSVIEKGQTVTLRCDPISGHDNLYWYRRVMGKEIKFLLHFVKESKQDESGMPNNRFLAERTGGTYSTLKVQPAELEDSGVYFCASSQRVLGLATDTQYFGPGTRLTVL.

This clone was observed a handful of times. The CDR3 end lies 3 residues beyond the end of the read and is filled in from the germline J gene. V is TRBV7-6 and J is TRBJ2-3, with 10 positions matching TRBD2. This CDR3 is built from 17 residues. Germline assignment: CDR1 SGHVS and CDR2 FNYEAQ. The CDR3 here is CASSLVERGGRRETQYF. The sequenced CDR3 bases are TGTGCCAGCAGCTTAGTTGAGCGGGGGGGCCGTAGGGAGACG.

This clone has at least ten counts. The read stops 3 residues short of the end of the CDR3; the missing end is completed from the germline J gene. The chain couples TRBV19 to TRBJ2-5, with D perhaps matching TRBD1 (5 bases). Trimming removed 4 bases from V and 3 bases from J, with 12 bases in between. This CDR3 spans 14 amino acids. Looked up from germline, CDR1 is LNHDA and CDR2 is SQIVND (reference sequence). CDR3 bases read: TGTGCCAGTAGTACCCCGGGCAGGGAAGAGACC. Encoded protein: CASSTPGREET. The full CDR3 protein reads CASSTPGREETQYF.

This clone was seen repeatedly, ten times or more. The observed sequence ends 3 residues before the CDR3 terminus, with the missing tail filled in from the germline J gene. The rearrangement links TRBV5-1 to TRBJ2-3; D remains ambiguous. Trimming removed 2 bases at V and 0 bases at J, with 10 bases between. The CDR3 is 15 amino acids. Germline-derived CDR1 and CDR2 are SGHRS and YFSETQ. CDR3 DNA, as far as it was read: TGCGCCAGCAGCTTCTTTGGCGGCAGCACAGATACG. It specifies CASSFFGGSTDT. The whole CDR3 reads CASSFFGGSTDTQYF.

This clone was recorded at least ten times. The CDR3 end lies 3 residues beyond the end of the read and is filled in from the germline J gene. V gene TRBV7-3 combines with J gene TRBJ1-1, with a tentative D call TRBD1 (6 bases). Germline assignment: CDR1 SGHTA and CDR2 FQGTGA. V lost 6 bases to trimming and J lost 4 bases, with 15 bases between them. The CDR3 extends over 14 amino acids. CDR3 residues: CASSSTTGITEAFF. Incomplete CDR3 DNA: TGTGCCAGCAGTTCGACTACAGGGATCACTGAA.

Many counts were recorded for this clone. Read data end 3 residues before the CDR3 end; the end is taken from the germline J gene. The V gene is TRBV19, the J gene TRBJ1-2; TRBD1 matches 10 bases. With 6 bases clipped from V and 6 bases from J, the junction kept 7 bases outside the gene matches. Germline CDR1 reads LNHDA; CDR2 reads SQIVND (reference sequence). This CDR3 region has 14 residues. Partial CDR3 DNA: TGTGCCAGTAGCAGTACCGGGACAGGGGATGGC. It translates to CASSSTGTGDG. The whole CDR3 region reads CASSSTGTGDGYTF.

This clone has a count of ten or more. Read coverage stops 3 residues before the CDR3 terminus; the germline J gene supplies the remainder. The rearrangement uses TRBV2 and TRBJ1-2; TRBD1 agrees at 11 bases. Germline assignment: CDR1 SNHLY and CDR2 FYNNEI. This CDR3 has 16 residues. CDR3: CASSEVLGTGGEGYTF. Incomplete CDR3 DNA: TGTGCCAGCAGTGAAGTACTGGGGACAGGGGGTGAAGGC.

The sample holds many counts of this clone. The read terminates 3 residues ahead of where the CDR3 ends, so the germline J gene completes it. This sequence joins TRBV7-7 and TRBJ2-1, with D tentatively TRBD1 (6 bases). Looked up from germline, CDR1 is SSHAT and CDR2 is FNYEAQ (reference sequence). The V and J ends lost 1 base and 7 bases respectively, with 17 bases between them. The CDR3 totals 16 residues. The sequenced part of the CDR3 DNA is TGTGCCAGCAGCTTAGTTATTCTTGGGACAAGAAATGAG. This sequence encodes CASSLVILGTRNE. The whole CDR3 is CASSLVILGTRNEQFF.

This clone was observed many times. The sequenced fragment ends 3 residues before the CDR3 boundary, so the rest is inferred from the germline J gene. V usage is TRBV5-1 and J usage is TRBJ2-7; 16 nucleotides align to TRBD2. Germline-derived CDR1 and CDR2 are SGHRS and YFSETQ. The V gene end was trimmed by 3 bases and the J gene end by 5 bases; junction bases not matched to a gene: 14. The CDR3 is made up of 19 amino acids. The sequenced part of the CDR3 DNA is TGCGCCAGCAGCTGGGGACTAGCGGGAGGGTGGGACGCGGGAGACGAG. Amino acid sequence: CASSWGLAGGWDAGDE. In full, the CDR3 reads CASSWGLAGGWDAGDEQYF. Complete variable domain (other parts from reference TRBV5-1 and TRBJ2-7): KAGVTQTPRYLIKTRGQQVTLSCSPISGHRSVSWYQQTPGQGLQFLFEYFSETQRNKGNFPGRFSGRQFSNSRSEMNVSTLELGDSALYLCASSWGLAGGWDAGDEQYFGPGTRLTVT.

This clone has a count of ten or more. With the read ending 3 residues before the CDR3 end, the germline J gene is used to fill in that end. The chain is built from TRBV30 and TRBJ1-2; 10 bases align to TRBD1. The CDR3 length is 14 residues. Germline V gene lookup returns CDR1 GTSNPN and CDR2 SVGIG (reference sequence). The V segment lost 0 bases and the J segment 4 bases; nucleotides outside the gene matches: 2. The sequenced CDR3 bases are TGTGCCTGGAGTGTAGGGACAGGGGCCTATGGC. The encoded protein is CAWSVGTGAYG. The entire CDR3 reads CAWSVGTGAYGYTF.

This clone appeared many times. The sequenced part of the CDR3 DNA is TGTGCCAGCAGCCTGCGGGTGGGCATACAAGAGACC. This sequence encodes CASSLRVGIQET. The complete CDR3 reads CASSLRVGIQETQYF. The chain links TRBV7-2 to TRBJ2-5; D is possibly TRBD2 (5 bases). The sequence runs out 3 residues before the end of the CDR3; the remainder is reconstructed from the germline J gene. Germline loops: CDR1 SGHTA, CDR2 FQGNSA. Trimming stripped 5 bases from V and 2 bases from J, with 15 bases between. This CDR3 has 15 residues.

In this sample, this clone is medium-sized. The read ends 3 residues early relative to the CDR3; the germline J gene fills the gap. The sample carries other DNA sequences with the same CDR3. The chain is built from TRBV30 and TRBJ2-1; 12 nucleotides align to TRBD1. The germline V gene has CDR1 GTSNPN and CDR2 SVGIG (reference sequence). The length of the CDR3 is 14 residues. V lost 8 bases to trimming and J lost 7 bases; unmatched junction nucleotides: 9. CDR3 bases read: TGTGCCACTACGGGACAGGGGGCTCTGAATGAG. Amino acid sequence: CATTGQGALNE. The CDR3 in full is CATTGQGALNEQFF.

This clone has at least ten counts. The CDR3 sequence: CASSIVLDQPQHF. CDR3 bases read: TGTGCCAGTAGTATAGTCTTAGATCAGCCC. The chain joins TRBV19 to TRBJ1-5; D ambiguous. From the germline J gene comes the end of the CDR3, since the read stops 3 residues before it. The CDR3 totals 13 residues. CDR1 and CDR2 from the germline V gene are LNHDA and SQIVND (reference sequence). V lost 1 base and J lost 5, with 6 bases in between.